The rows below give T cell receptor beta chains drawn from one sample of a study of blood T cell repertoires in COVID-19. Clones were sequenced by immunoSEQ multiplex PCR, and TCRdb holds only the in-frame ones, with some missing. The profile shows approximately 260,000 clones, approximately 91% of them singletons. The source material was peripheral blood. The receptor set was obtained from a man in his fifties with acute or convalescent COVID-19. The CDR3 runs from the conserved cysteine through the conserved F or W. A D gene is named only where the DNA matches it firmly. Only part of the rows carry a size: once, few, many, or a class if the clone is expanded.

d_gene: NA
j_gene: TRBJ1-2
v_gene: TRBV30
abundance: NA
CDR3aa: CAWSWRQGYTF
CDR3nt: TGTGCCTGGAGTTGGAGGCAAGGCTACACCTTC

d_gene: TRBD1
j_gene: TRBJ1-2
v_gene: TRBV29-1
abundance: NA
CDR3aa: CSVGTQGGYGYTF
CDR3nt: TGCAGCGTTGGTACACAGGGGGGGTATGGCTACACCTTC

d_gene: TRBD1
j_gene: TRBJ1-2
v_gene: TRBV7-3
abundance: NA
CDR3aa: CASSLGQGAGYTF
CDR3nt: TGTGCCAGCAGCTTAGGACAGGGGGCTGGCTACACCTTC

d_gene: NA
j_gene: TRBJ2-7
v_gene: TRBV6-5
abundance: NA
CDR3aa: CASSPLARAYEQYF
CDR3nt: TGTGCCAGCAGCCCGCTAGCGAGGGCCTACGAGCAGTACTTC

d_gene: NA
j_gene: TRBJ2-5
v_gene: TRBV18
abundance: NA
CDR3aa: CASSPGSHGEETQYF
CDR3nt: TGTGCCAGCTCACCCGGGTCCCATGGGGAGGAGACCCAGTACTTC

d_gene: NA
j_gene: TRBJ1-1
v_gene: TRBV27
abundance: NA
CDR3aa: CASRPRQPTEAFF
CDR3nt: TGTGCCAGCAGACCCCGACAGCCCACTGAAGCTTTCTTT

d_gene: NA
j_gene: TRBJ2-7
v_gene: TRBV6-5
abundance: NA
CDR3aa: CASVVAKGQSYEQYF
CDR3nt: TGTGCCAGCGTCGTAGCTAAGGGGCAGTCCTACGAGCAGTACTTC

d_gene: NA
j_gene: TRBJ2-1
v_gene: TRBV5-1
abundance: NA
CDR3aa: CASSPILLLAVNEQFF
CDR3nt: TGCGCCAGCAGCCCGATACTGCTATTAGCCGTAAATGAGCAGTTCTTC

d_gene: NA
j_gene: TRBJ1-1
v_gene: TRBV4-2
abundance: once
CDR3aa: CASSPRDNTEAFF
CDR3nt: TGTGCCAGCAGCCCTCGGGATAACACTGAAGCTTTCTTT

d_gene: NA
j_gene: TRBJ2-5
v_gene: TRBV2
abundance: NA
CDR3aa: CASRPGSGETQYF
CDR3nt: TGTGCCTCACGGCCAGGATCGGGGGAGACCCAGTACTTC

d_gene: TRBD2
j_gene: TRBJ2-1
v_gene: TRBV7-3
abundance: NA
CDR3aa: CASSLTGLGYNEQFF
CDR3nt: TGTGCCAGCAGCTTAACGGGACTAGGGTACAATGAGCAGTTCTTC

d_gene: TRBD2
j_gene: TRBJ2-1
v_gene: TRBV15
abundance: NA
CDR3aa: CATTSGLPSGNEQFF
CDR3nt: TGTGCCACCACCTCGGGACTACCCAGTGGTAATGAGCAGTTCTTC

d_gene: TRBD1
j_gene: TRBJ1-2
v_gene: TRBV5-6
abundance: NA
CDR3aa: CASSRDSRYGYTF
CDR3nt: TGTGCCAGCAGCAGGGACAGCCGCTATGGCTACACCTTC

d_gene: NA
j_gene: TRBJ2-4
v_gene: TRBV5-1
abundance: NA
CDR3aa: CASSLDRSGRNIQYF
CDR3nt: TGCGCCAGCAGCTTGGACAGGTCGGGGAGGAACATTCAGTACTTC

d_gene: NA
j_gene: TRBJ1-1
v_gene: TRBV5-8
abundance: NA
CDR3aa: CASSSPFGEVAFF
CDR3nt: TGTGCCAGCAGCTCGCCCTTCGGGGAAGTAGCTTTCTTT

d_gene: TRBD1
j_gene: TRBJ1-2
v_gene: TRBV25-1
abundance: NA
CDR3aa: CASSDRGQVYGYTF
CDR3nt: TGTGCCAGCAGTGACAGGGGGCAGGTCTATGGCTACACCTTC

d_gene: TRBD2
j_gene: TRBJ2-2
v_gene: TRBV9
abundance: NA
CDR3aa: CASSVGLAGATGELFF
CDR3nt: TGTGCCAGCAGCGTGGGACTAGCGGGGGCAACCGGGGAGCTGTTTTTT

d_gene: NA
j_gene: TRBJ1-1
v_gene: TRBV29-1
abundance: NA
CDR3aa: CSGGGRVAPEAFF
CDR3nt: TGCAGCGGGGGGGGCAGGGTGGCACCTGAAGCTTTCTTT

d_gene: NA
j_gene: TRBJ2-7
v_gene: TRBV29-1
abundance: NA
CDR3aa: CSVVSVQGSSYEQYF
CDR3nt: TGCAGCGTTGTGTCGGTCCAGGGAAGCTCCTACGAGCAGTACTTC

d_gene: NA
j_gene: TRBJ1-1
v_gene: TRBV3-1/TRBV3-2
abundance: NA
CDR3aa: CASSQGAVNTEAFF
CDR3nt: TGTGCCAGCAGCCAGGGGGCGGTGAACACTGAAGCTTTCTTT

d_gene: TRBD2
j_gene: TRBJ2-1
v_gene: TRBV29-1
abundance: NA
CDR3aa: CSVDPLAGSGNEQFF
CDR3nt: TGCAGCGTTGACCCTCTAGCGGGGAGCGGGAATGAGCAGTTCTTC

d_gene: NA
j_gene: TRBJ1-3
v_gene: TRBV12-3/TRBV12-4
abundance: NA
CDR3aa: CASTGQIGNTIYF
CDR3nt: TGTGCCAGCACAGGGCAGATAGGAAACACCATATATTTT

d_gene: NA
j_gene: TRBJ1-5
v_gene: TRBV11-2
abundance: NA
CDR3aa: CASSLDRGPQHF
CDR3nt: TGTGCCAGCAGCTTAGACAGGGGACCCCAGCATTTT

d_gene: TRBD1
j_gene: TRBJ1-1
v_gene: TRBV29-1
abundance: NA
CDR3aa: CSVSKGATAFF
CDR3nt: TGCAGCGTATCAAAGGGGGCAACGGCTTTCTTT

d_gene: NA
j_gene: TRBJ2-7
v_gene: TRBV6-5
abundance: NA
CDR3aa: CASSTRQDYEQYF
CDR3nt: TGTGCCAGCAGCACCAGACAGGACTACGAGCAGTACTTC

d_gene: NA
j_gene: TRBJ1-1
v_gene: TRBV6-6
abundance: NA
CDR3aa: CASTRTKNTEAFF
CDR3nt: TGTGCCAGCACCAGGACAAAAAACACTGAAGCTTTCTTT

d_gene: NA
j_gene: TRBJ2-7
v_gene: TRBV2
abundance: once
CDR3aa: CASTLDRKMDEQYF
CDR3nt: TGTGCCAGCACTCTGGACAGAAAGATGGACGAGCAGTACTTC

d_gene: NA
j_gene: TRBJ1-1
v_gene: TRBV3-1/TRBV3-2
abundance: NA
CDR3aa: CASSQDRGGWVDTEAFF
CDR3nt: TGTGCCAGCAGCCAAGATCGTGGGGGGTGGGTGGACACTGAAGCTTTCTTT

d_gene: NA
j_gene: TRBJ2-5
v_gene: TRBV6-5
abundance: NA
CDR3aa: CASSYGAGDQETQYF
CDR3nt: TGTGCCAGCAGTTACGGGGCAGGGGACCAAGAGACCCAGTACTTC

d_gene: NA
j_gene: TRBJ1-2
v_gene: TRBV29-1
abundance: NA
CDR3aa: CSADTQGHYGYTF
CDR3nt: TGCAGCGCCGATACCCAGGGCCACTATGGCTACACCTTC

d_gene: NA
j_gene: TRBJ2-7
v_gene: TRBV12-3/TRBV12-4
abundance: once
CDR3aa: CASSLRDEQYF
CDR3nt: TGTGCCAGCAGTTTGAGGGACGAGCAGTACTTC

d_gene: NA
j_gene: TRBJ2-3
v_gene: TRBV2
abundance: NA
CDR3aa: CASSPNTDTQYF
CDR3nt: TGTGCCAGCAGCCCTAACACAGATACGCAGTATTTT

d_gene: NA
j_gene: TRBJ2-1
v_gene: TRBV29-1
abundance: once
CDR3aa: CSVEDRSGGNEQFF
CDR3nt: TGCAGCGTTGAAGATCGTAGCGGCGGCAATGAGCAGTTCTTC

d_gene: NA
j_gene: TRBJ1-5
v_gene: TRBV10-3
abundance: NA
CDR3aa: CAISSGIDQPQHF
CDR3nt: TGTGCCATCAGCTCAGGTATCGATCAGCCCCAGCATTTT

d_gene: NA
j_gene: TRBJ2-5
v_gene: TRBV2
abundance: once
CDR3aa: CASTEWRDQETQYF
CDR3nt: TGTGCCAGCACCGAATGGCGGGACCAAGAGACCCAGTACTTC

d_gene: NA
j_gene: TRBJ1-1
v_gene: TRBV25-1
abundance: few
CDR3aa: CASSDYPGKGTEAFF
CDR3nt: TGTGCCAGCAGTGATTACCCAGGGAAGGGGACTGAAGCTTTCTTT

d_gene: NA
j_gene: TRBJ1-2
v_gene: TRBV27
abundance: NA
CDR3aa: CASSFSPYYGYTF
CDR3nt: TGTGCCAGCAGTTTTAGTCCCTACTATGGCTACACCTTC

d_gene: NA
j_gene: TRBJ2-6
v_gene: TRBV5-1
abundance: NA
CDR3aa: CASSFDRGANVLTF
CDR3nt: TGCGCCAGCAGCTTCGATAGAGGGGCCAACGTCCTGACTTTC

d_gene: NA
j_gene: TRBJ2-3
v_gene: TRBV6-5
abundance: once
CDR3aa: CASSSTRADTQYF
CDR3nt: TGTGCCAGCAGTTCCACGAGGGCAGATACGCAGTATTTT

d_gene: NA
j_gene: TRBJ1-3
v_gene: TRBV19
abundance: NA
CDR3aa: CASSIRDSGNTIYF
CDR3nt: TGTGCCAGTAGTATACGGGACTCTGGAAACACCATATATTTT

d_gene: NA
j_gene: TRBJ1-1
v_gene: TRBV7-3
abundance: once
CDR3aa: CASSSTNTEAFF
CDR3nt: TGTGCCAGCAGCTCGACAAACACTGAAGCTTTCTTT

d_gene: TRBD1
j_gene: TRBJ1-6
v_gene: TRBV3-1/TRBV3-2
abundance: NA
CDR3aa: CASSLGQGISSPLHF
CDR3nt: TGTGCCAGCAGCCTGGGACAGGGTATTAGTTCACCCCTCCACTTT

d_gene: TRBD1
j_gene: TRBJ2-5
v_gene: TRBV20-1
abundance: once
CDR3aa: CSASPGGTGLQETQYF
CDR3nt: TGCAGTGCTAGTCCTGGGGGGACAGGGCTCCAAGAGACCCAGTACTTC